This entry concerns a single TCR beta chain. These data belong to a study of cytomegalovirus exposure and HLA in healthy donors. Use of 60 Vbeta and 13 Jbeta primers characterized the PCR. The table came from immunoSEQ multiplex PCR; TCRdb's copy has only in-frame clones and leaves some out. The sample lists about 110,000 clones; around three quarters were seen once. The sequenced sample was PBMCs. This sequence was found in a man aged 45-60 years in good health and CMV-seropositive.

CDR3 loop: CASSLFSAQAAFEQYF. Written as DNA, the CDR3 is TGCGCCAGCAGCCTTTTCTCCGCGCAGGCTGCTTTCGAGCAGTACTTC. This chain connects TRBV5-1 to TRBJ2-7; D gene uncertain. This CDR3 has 16 residues. V lost 4 bases to trimming and J lost 6 bases, with 23 bases between them. Germline V lookup: CDR1 SGHRS, CDR2 YFSETQ.